The 23 T cell receptor beta chains in this list originate from one sample, sequenced in a study of blood T cell repertoires in COVID-19 (dated by TCRdb to the early 2020s). The protocol used for the library was the immunoSEQ multiplex PCR assay. TCRdb obtained this table from immuneACCESS and retained in-frame rearrangements with V and J assigned. These tables miss some clones; where compared with another copy, unresolved V genes account for less than half of the shortfall, and the remainder is unexplained. Present in this sample are 180,000 or so clones, roughly 88% of which were seen just once. Clones ranked in the top ten supply roughly 1.1% of the sample. The sample taken for sequencing was peripheral blood. These receptors all stem from a man aged 60-69 years who had recovered from COVID-19.

The rearrangement uses TRBV7-9 and TRBJ1-2; 8 bases are shared with TRBD1. This CDR3 region has 15 residues. Germline-derived CDR1 and CDR2 are SEHNR and FQNEAQ (reference sequence). The ends lost 5 bases at V and 4 bases at J; junction bases unmatched: 9. The CDR3, as DNA: TGTGCCAGCAGCCCGCGGACAGGGTCAGGCTATGGCTACACCTTC. Its translation is CASSPRTGSGYGYTF.

The chain carries TRBV5-8 and TRBJ2-7, with 8 bases identical to TRBD2. Germline-derived CDR1 and CDR2 are SGHTS and YDEGEE. The CDR3 contains 13 residues. Trimming removed 4 bases from V and 6 bases from J; junction bases left unmatched: 6. In DNA, the CDR3 is TGTGCCAGCAGCGAAGGACTAGCCTCCGAGCAGTACTTC. As protein: CASSEGLASEQYF.

V and J are TRBV12-5 and TRBJ1-1; 11 positions match TRBD1. Germline V gives CDR1 LGHNT, CDR2 FRNRAP. This CDR3 has 15 amino acids. Losses at the gene ends were 6 bases for V and 0 bases for J; bases not matched to a gene: 3. The CDR3 nucleotides are TGTGCTAGTGGCCCGGGACAGGGGGTGAACACTGAAGCTTTCTTT. The encoded protein is CASGPGQGVNTEAFF.

This chain joins TRBV4-1 and TRBJ2-6; 9 bases fit TRBD1. The CDR3 totals 19 residues. The V segment lost 1 base and the J segment 0 bases; nucleotides outside the gene matches: 7. CDR1 and CDR2 (germline): MGHRA, YSYEKL. The CDR3 sequence: CASSQARQGGSSGANVLTF. CDR3 in DNA: TGCGCCAGCAGCCAAGCCAGACAGGGGGGCTCCTCTGGGGCCAACGTCCTGACTTTC.

CDR3 loop: CASAEFSGGLYNEQFF. The CDR3 DNA reads TGTGCCAGCGCTGAGTTTAGCGGGGGACTATACAATGAGCAGTTCTTC. The chain recombines TRBV6-4 with TRBJ2-1; 9 bases line up with TRBD2. Losses at the gene ends were 8 bases for V and 4 bases for J; bases not matched to a gene: 12. Germline lookup yields CDR1 MRHNA and CDR2 SNTAGT. The CDR3 consists of 16 residues.

The genes are TRBV7-2 and TRBJ1-6, with D uncertain. V lost 3 bases, J lost 9 bases, and 6 bases lay in between. The CDR3 spans 12 residues. The germline V gene encodes CDR1 SGHTA and CDR2 FQGNSA. CDR3 DNA: TGTGCCAGCAGCTTTAGAAGTTCACCCCTCCACTTT. Its protein is CASSFRSSPLHF.

The chain carries TRBV14 and TRBJ2-7, with D possibly TRBD2 on 6 matching bases. Germline V gives CDR1 SGHDN, CDR2 FVKESK. Trimming took off 1 base at V and 4 bases at J, with 14 bases between the two ends. The CDR3 runs 15 residues. The CDR3 here is CASSQVPGGIYEQYF. CDR3 in DNA: TGTGCCAGCAGCCAAGTGCCCGGGGGAATTTACGAGCAGTACTTC.

The gene calls are TRBV18 and TRBJ1-2; unclear D gene. CDR3 length: 15 amino acids. V lost 2 bases, J lost 1 base, and 11 bases lay in between. Germline CDR1 and CDR2: KGHSH and LQKENI. This CDR3 is CASSPGLTLNYGYTF. The CDR3 DNA is TGTGCCAGCTCACCAGGGCTAACGCTTAACTATGGCTACACCTTC.

The chain recombines TRBV30 with TRBJ1-6; TRBD1 agrees at 10 bases. CDR3 length: 20 residues. Germline V gene lookup returns CDR1 GTSNPN and CDR2 SVGIG (reference sequence). The junction had 12 bases not matched to a gene; V was cut back by 1 base and J by 0 bases. The CDR3 coding sequence is TGTGCCTGGAGTGGACCGGGACAGGGGATTAAAAGCTCCTATAATTCACCCCTCCACTTT. This codes for CAWSGPGQGIKSSYNSPLHF. The whole variable domain, filled in from reference TRBV30 and TRBJ1-6, reads SQTIHQWPATLVQPVGSPLSLECTVEGTSNPNLYWYRQAAGRGLQLLFYSVGIGQISSEVPQNLSASRPQDRQFILSSKKLLLSDSGFYLCAWSGPGQGIKSSYNSPLHFGNGTRLTVT.

The chain is built from TRBV19 and TRBJ1-2; D not resolved. Trimming left V 2 bases short and J 1 base short, with 11 bases between. Germline CDR1 is LNHDA and CDR2 is SQIVND (reference sequence). The CDR3 length is 15 residues. For the CDR3, the DNA is TGTGCCAGTAGTATAAGCGGGCCCGGTAACTATGGCTACACCTTC. It encodes CASSISGPGNYGYTF.

The genes are TRBV27 and TRBJ2-1; TRBD1 aligns across 9 bases. Germline values: CDR1 MNHEY, CDR2 SMNVEV (reference sequence). This CDR3 spans 15 amino acids. V was clipped by 3 bases and J by 8 bases; unmatched bases: 8. CDR3 in amino acids: CASSFEGQGLDEQFF. The CDR3 region has the DNA TGTGCCAGCAGTTTTGAGGGACAGGGTCTGGATGAGCAGTTCTTC.

There are a few counts of this clone. The genes are TRBV11-2 and TRBJ2-3; 9 bases agree with TRBD2. The ends lost 1 base at V and 2 bases at J; junction bases unmatched: 4. The CDR3 extends over 16 amino acids. Germline V gene data show CDR1 as SGHAT and CDR2 as FQNNGV. CDR3 sequence: CASSLVSGGYTDTQYF. CDR3 in DNA: TGTGCCAGCAGCTTAGTCAGCGGGGGGTACACAGATACGCAGTATTTT.

The chain couples TRBV7-3 to TRBJ1-1, with D possibly being TRBD1 (5 bases). The V gene's germline CDR1 is SGHTA and CDR2 FQGTGA. V was clipped by 8 bases and J by 6 bases, with 22 bases between them. This CDR3 is 15 amino acids long. CDR3 loop: CASHPGVGMGAEAFF. The CDR3 coding sequence is TGTGCCAGCCACCCGGGGGTGGGGATGGGGGCTGAAGCTTTCTTT.

The chain has TRBV2 and TRBJ2-5, with D perhaps TRBD1 (6 bases). V dropped 4 bases and J dropped 5 bases, with 14 bases sitting between them. Germline V gene data show CDR1 as SNHLY and CDR2 as FYNNEI. CDR3 length: 14 residues. In DNA, the CDR3 is TGTGCCAGCAGTGCTCTCCACAGGGTGGAGACCCAGTACTTC. It encodes CASSALHRVETQYF.

The chain combines TRBV7-2 with TRBJ2-3; D remains unclear. Germline CDR1 SGHTA, CDR2 FQGNSA. The length of the CDR3 is 13 residues. Trimming pared 5 bases from V and 5 bases from J, leaving 11 bases between. CDR3 region: CASSQLRGDTQYF. CDR3 coding DNA: TGTGCCAGCAGCCAATTGCGAGGAGATACGCAGTATTTT.

This rearrangement joins TRBV5-6 to TRBJ2-2; perhaps TRBD1 as D (6 bases). The CDR3 totals 17 residues. V dropped 6 bases and J dropped 2 bases, with 20 bases sitting between them. From germline, CDR1 is SGHDT and CDR2 YYEEEE. The CDR3 DNA reads TGTGCCAGCACCTTAAGGTTGGGGGCTGGTAACACCGGGGAGCTGTTTTTT. Residues: CASTLRLGAGNTGELFF.

The chain combines TRBV7-2 with TRBJ2-3; D remains ambiguous. With 5 bases removed from V and 5 bases from J, the gap between germline ends came to 11 bases. This CDR3 is 13 amino acids long. Germline assignment: CDR1 SGHTA and CDR2 FQGNSA. This CDR3 reads CASSVGPGDTQYF. The CDR3 DNA reads as TGTGCCAGCAGCGTAGGGCCGGGAGATACGCAGTATTTT.

CDR3 in amino acids: CASSIDGPAGNTIYF. CDR3 bases: TGTGCCAGTAGTATAGACGGTCCCGCTGGAAACACCATATATTTT. The chain is built from TRBV19 and TRBJ1-3; D call uncertain. In germline, CDR1 is LNHDA, CDR2 SQIVND (reference sequence). The CDR3 contains 15 residues. Trimming cost V 0 bases and J 2 bases, with 8 bases left between them.

The chain has TRBV7-2 and TRBJ1-2; TRBD1 might be the D (6 bases). The germline V gene encodes CDR1 SGHTA and CDR2 FQGNSA. CDR3 length equals 16 residues. Trimming cost V 4 bases and J 1 base, with 16 bases left between them. The CDR3 protein is CASSSGHPKVNYGYTF. In DNA, the CDR3 is TGTGCCAGCAGCTCGGGACATCCGAAAGTTAACTATGGCTACACCTTC.

The rearrangement links TRBV4-1 to TRBJ2-5, with 9 bases lining up with TRBD1. In germline, CDR1 is MGHRA, CDR2 YSYEKL. V shed 0 bases and J 5 bases; nucleotides not matched to a gene: 16. The CDR3 contains 19 residues. The CDR3 nucleotides read TGCGCCAGCAGCCAAGAGGCTGGGACAGGGTCCCCCCCTGCGGAGACCCAGTACTTC. Translation: CASSQEAGTGSPPAETQYF.

The V and J genes are TRBV30 and TRBJ2-5; tentatively, D is TRBD2 (5 bases). The ends were cut back, 6 bases at V and 3 bases at J, with 17 bases in the middle. CDR1 is GTSNPN and CDR2 is SVGIG in the germline V gene (reference sequence). The CDR3 sequence is 14 residues long. The CDR3 DNA sequence: TGTGCCTGTCCCTGGGTGAAGGGAGAAGAGACCCAGTACTTC. It translates to CACPWVKGEETQYF. The full variable domain, with the rest looked up from reference TRBV30 and TRBJ2-5, is SQTIHQWPATLVQPVGSPLSLECTVEGTSNPNLYWYRQAAGRGLQLLFYSVGIGQISSEVPQNLSASRPQDRQFILSSKKLLLSDSGFYLCACPWVKGEETQYFGPGTRLLVL.

The chain combines TRBV6-4 with TRBJ2-2; 7 bases align to TRBD1. CDR1 is MRHNA, CDR2 SNTAGT, per germline. V gave up 3 bases and J gave up 6 bases; unmatched junction bases: 4. The CDR3 loop spans 14 amino acids. The CDR3 region is CASSENRGAGELFF. As DNA, the CDR3 is TGTGCCAGCAGTGAAAACAGGGGAGCCGGGGAGCTGTTTTTT.

This clone was observed a handful of times. The rearrangement uses TRBV27 and TRBJ1-6, with no clear D. Germline CDR1 MNHEY, CDR2 SMNVEV (reference sequence). V gave up 6 bases and J gave up 0 bases, with 9 bases separating them. CDR3 size: 15 residues. CDR3 nucleotide sequence: TGTGCCAGCAGGGGCATGAGCTCCTATAATTCACCCCTCCACTTT. Its translation is CASRGMSSYNSPLHF.